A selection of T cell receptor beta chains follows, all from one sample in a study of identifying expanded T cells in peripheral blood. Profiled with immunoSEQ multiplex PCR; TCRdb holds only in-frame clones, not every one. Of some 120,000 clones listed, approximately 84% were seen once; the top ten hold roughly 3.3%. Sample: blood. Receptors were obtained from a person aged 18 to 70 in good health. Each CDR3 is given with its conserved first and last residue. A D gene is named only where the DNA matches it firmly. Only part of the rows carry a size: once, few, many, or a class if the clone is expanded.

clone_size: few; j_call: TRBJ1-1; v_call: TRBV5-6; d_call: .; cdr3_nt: TGTGCCAGCAGCTTAGACACTTATAACTACATGAACACTGAAGCTTTCTTT; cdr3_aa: CASSLDTYNYMNTEAFF
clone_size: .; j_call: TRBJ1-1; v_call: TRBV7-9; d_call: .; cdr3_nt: TGTGCCAGCAGCTTATCTGGGGCGGCCGGTGAAGCTTTCTTT; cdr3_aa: CASSLSGAAGEAFF
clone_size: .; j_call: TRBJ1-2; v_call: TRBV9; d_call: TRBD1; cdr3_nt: TGTGCCAGCAGCGGAGGGGGCGCTTACTATGGCTACACCTTC; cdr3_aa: CASSGGGAYYGYTF
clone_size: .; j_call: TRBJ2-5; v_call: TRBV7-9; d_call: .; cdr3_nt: TGTGCCAGCACCCCTAATAGAGCCCAGTACTTC; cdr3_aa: CASTPNRAQYF
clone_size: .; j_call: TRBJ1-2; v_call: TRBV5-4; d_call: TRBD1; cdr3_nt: TGTGCCAGCAGATTTGGACAGGGAAATCGAGGCTACACCTTC; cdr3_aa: CASRFGQGNRGYTF
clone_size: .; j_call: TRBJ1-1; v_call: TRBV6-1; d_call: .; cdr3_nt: TGTGCCAGCAGCCATCAGGCCTTGAACACTGAAGCTTTCTTT; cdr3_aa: CASSHQALNTEAFF
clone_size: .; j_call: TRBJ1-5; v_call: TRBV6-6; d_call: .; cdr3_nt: TGTGCCAGCAGTTCTGGGCTTTATCAGCCCCAGCATTTT; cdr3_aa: CASSSGLYQPQHF
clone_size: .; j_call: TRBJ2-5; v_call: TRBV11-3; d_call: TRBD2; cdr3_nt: TGTGCCAGCAGCTTAGAAGGACTAGCGGGAACCTGGGGAGAGACCCAGTACTTC; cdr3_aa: CASSLEGLAGTWGETQYF
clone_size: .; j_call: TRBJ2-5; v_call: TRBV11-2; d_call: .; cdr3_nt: TGTGCCAGCAGCTCCGGGGGTGTTCGGGAGACCCAGTACTTC; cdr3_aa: CASSSGGVRETQYF
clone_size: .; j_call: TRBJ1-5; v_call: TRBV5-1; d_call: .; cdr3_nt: TGCGCCAGCAGCCTCCAGGGAGGAGGCAATCAGCCCCAGCATTTT; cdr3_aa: CASSLQGGGNQPQHF
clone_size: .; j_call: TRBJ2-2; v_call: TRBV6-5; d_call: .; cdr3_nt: TGTGCCAGCAGTTGGTTATCCGCAGTGACCGGGGAGCTGTTTTTT; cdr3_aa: CASSWLSAVTGELFF
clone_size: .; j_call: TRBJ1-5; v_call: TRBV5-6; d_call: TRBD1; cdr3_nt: TGTGCCAGCAGCTTGGGCCCGACAGGGGGCAATCAGCCCCAGCATTTT; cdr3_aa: CASSLGPTGGNQPQHF
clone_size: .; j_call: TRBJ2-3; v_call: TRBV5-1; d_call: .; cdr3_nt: TGCGCCAGCAGCTTGGTGGGGGACACGCAGTATTTT; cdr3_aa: CASSLVGDTQYF
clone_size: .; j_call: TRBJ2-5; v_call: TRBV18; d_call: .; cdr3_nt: TGTGCCAGCTCACCCGTCCTTTTGACGACCTACCAAGAGACCCAGTACTTC; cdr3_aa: CASSPVLLTTYQETQYF
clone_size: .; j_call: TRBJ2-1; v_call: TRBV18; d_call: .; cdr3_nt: TGTGCCAGCTCACCAACAATGGTTTCCTACAATGAGCAGTTCTTC; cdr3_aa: CASSPTMVSYNEQFF
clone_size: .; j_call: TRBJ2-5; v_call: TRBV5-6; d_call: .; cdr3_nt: TGTGCCAGCAGCTTACGCTGGCAGGGAGTAGAGACCCAGTACTTC; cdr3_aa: CASSLRWQGVETQYF
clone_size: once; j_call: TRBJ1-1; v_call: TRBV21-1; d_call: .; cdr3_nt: TGTGCCAGCAGCAAAGGACACAGGGGCACTGAAGCTTTCTTT; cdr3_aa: CASSKGHRGTEAFF